This passage covers 18 T cell receptor beta chains from one sample sequenced in a study of siplizumab effects on memory and regulatory T cells. The protocol was immunoSEQ multiplex PCR, while the TCRdb copy is restricted to in-frame clones and leaves out a portion. The sample lists over 65,000 clones, 93% occurring once. The sample taken for sequencing was CD8+ T cells sorted from blood. These receptors all come from a human donor in good health.

Written as DNA, the CDR3 is TGTGCCACCAGCAGCCCGGGGGGCGGCACAGATACGCAGTATTTT. It is translated as CATSSPGGGTDTQYF. V gene TRBV15 combines with J gene TRBJ2-3; TRBD2 might be the D (7 bases). The CDR3 runs to 15 residues. Germline CDR1 is LNHNV and CDR2 is YYDKDF (reference sequence). V lost 3 bases, J lost 1 base, and 11 bases lay in between.

V is TRBV7-6 and J is TRBJ1-1; 9 nucleotides line up with TRBD1. Germline CDR1 and CDR2: SGHVS and FNYEAQ. The CDR3 sequence is 14 residues long. With V trimmed by 5 bases and J by 3 bases, 4 bases remained unmatched. CDR3 residues: CASSPGQGYTEAFF. CDR3 nucleotide sequence: TGTGCCAGCAGCCCAGGACAGGGGTACACTGAAGCTTTCTTT.

This clone was counted a single time. The chain is built from TRBV5-1 and TRBJ2-1; D is perhaps TRBD2 (5 bases). Germline CDR1 reads SGHRS; CDR2 reads YFSETQ. The germline V and J ends were trimmed by 3 bases and 9 bases, with 10 bases remaining between them. The CDR3 consists of 12 residues. DNA of the CDR3: TGCGCCAGCAGCTGGGAGCAGGTTGAGCAGTTCTTC. Translated: CASSWEQVEQFF.

The gene calls are TRBV7-9 and TRBJ2-7; D uncertain. V lost 2 bases to trimming and J lost 0 bases, with 8 bases between them. CDR3 size: 14 residues. The V gene's germline CDR1 is SEHNR and CDR2 FQNEAQ (reference sequence). CDR3 protein: CASSLSASSYEQYF. For the CDR3, the DNA is TGTGCCAGCAGCTTATCAGCAAGCTCCTACGAGCAGTACTTC.

V is TRBV7-9 and J is TRBJ1-2; perhaps TRBD1 as D (5 bases). The CDR3 contains 14 residues. Germline values: CDR1 SEHNR, CDR2 FQNEAQ (reference sequence). Deletions cut 4 bases from V and 2 bases from J, with 11 bases between. The CDR3 sequence: CASSYGTANYGYTF. The CDR3 DNA is TGTGCCAGCAGCTACGGGACGGCCAACTATGGCTACACCTTC. The full variable domain, completed using reference TRBV7-9 and TRBJ1-2, is DTGVSQNPRHKITKRGQNVTFRCDPISEHNRLYWYRQTLGQGPEFLTYFQNEAQLEKSRLLSDRFSAERPKGSFSTLEIQRTEQGDSAMYLCASSYGTANYGYTFGSGTRLTVV.

The gene calls are TRBV5-3 and TRBJ1-2; D unresolved. TRBV5-3 is annotated as an ORF whose role is uncertain. The CDR3 length is 13 residues. V lost 8 bases, J lost 4 bases, and 15 bases lay in between. In DNA form, the CDR3 reads TGTGCCAGGACGATACGACCAGTCTATGGCTACACCTTC. It translates to CARTIRPVYGYTF.

This clone was counted a few times. J is TRBJ1-5 and V is TRBV2; TRBD1 aligns across 12 bases. The CDR3 contains 17 residues. Per the germline V gene, CDR1 is SNHLY and CDR2 is FYNNEI. V trimming: 2 bases; J trimming: 6 bases; junction bases outside the gene matches: 8. This chain's CDR3 is CASSENWGQGAVQPQHF. Written as DNA, the CDR3 is TGTGCCAGCAGTGAAAACTGGGGACAGGGGGCCGTTCAGCCCCAGCATTTT.

V gene TRBV18 combines with J gene TRBJ1-1; tentatively, D is TRBD1 (5 bases). V was clipped by 4 bases and J by 4 bases, with 13 bases between them. This CDR3 has 14 residues. Looked up from germline, CDR1 is KGHSH and CDR2 is LQKENI. The DNA for the CDR3 is TGTGCCAGCTCACAAACCGGGGGGGGCACTGAAGCTTTCTTT. Its translation is CASSQTGGGTEAFF.

The V call is TRBV9, the J call TRBJ2-6; tentative D call: TRBD1 (5 bases). CDR1 SGDLS and CDR2 YYNGEE come from the germline V gene. The CDR3 extends over 16 amino acids. Trimming pared 3 bases from V and 2 bases from J, leaving 12 bases between. DNA of the CDR3: TGTGCCAGCAGCGAGCCCGGCAGGGCTGGGGCCAACGTCCTGACTTTC. Its protein product is CASSEPGRAGANVLTF. Using reference TRBV9 and TRBJ2-6 for the parts outside the CDR3, the full variable domain is DSGVTQTPKHLITATGQRVTLRCSPRSGDLSVYWYQQSLDQGLQFLIQYYNGEERAKGNILERFSAQQFPDLHSELNLSSLELGDSALYFCASSEPGRAGANVLTFGAGSRLTVL.

J is TRBJ2-7 and V is TRBV14; tentative D call: TRBD2 (5 bases). Trimming took off 2 bases at V and 4 bases at J, with 12 bases between the two ends. In germline, CDR1 is SGHDN, CDR2 FVKESK. The CDR3 sequence is 14 residues long. The CDR3: CASSQFSGVYEQYF. CDR3 in DNA: TGTGCCAGCAGCCAATTCTCCGGGGTTTACGAGCAGTACTTC.

This clone was seen a handful of times. The CDR3 region is CAWTPGGDQPQHF. CDR3 nucleotide sequence: TGTGCCTGGACCCCCGGGGGAGATCAGCCCCAGCATTTT. The chain combines TRBV30 with TRBJ1-5, with D possibly TRBD1 on 5 matching bases. The CDR3 sequence is 13 residues long. The germline CDR1 and CDR2 sequences are GTSNPN and SVGIG (reference sequence). Between the trimmed V and J ends, which lost 4 bases and 5 bases, there was a span of 12 bases.

The chain is built from TRBV6-1 and TRBJ2-7; D unclear. V lost 2 bases and J lost 0, with 11 bases in between. CDR3 length: 15 amino acids. Germline V gives CDR1 MNHNS, CDR2 SASEGT. The CDR3 reads CASSEQASSSYEQYF. DNA for the CDR3: TGTGCCAGCAGTGAACAGGCGTCGAGCTCCTACGAGCAGTACTTC.

The chain employs TRBV5-4 and TRBJ2-3; no firm D call. Trimming took off 4 bases at V and 4 bases at J, with 19 bases between the two ends. There are 16 residues in the CDR3. The germline V gene encodes CDR1 SGHNT and CDR2 YYREEE (reference sequence). CDR3 region: CASSVLPGQGPDTQYF. DNA of the CDR3: TGTGCCAGCAGCGTATTACCGGGCCAAGGCCCAGATACGCAGTATTTT.

CDR3 coding DNA: TGTGCCAGCAGCTTGGCCCTGGATGAGCAGTTCTTC. Encoded protein: CASSLALDEQFF. This chain joins TRBV5-8 and TRBJ2-1; D gene uncertain. This CDR3 has 12 amino acids. The V gene's germline CDR1 is SGHTS and CDR2 YDEGEE. Trimming removed 0 bases at V and 8 bases at J, with 6 bases between.

The sample holds a few counts of this clone. The J gene is TRBJ2-3, the V gene TRBV4-1, with 12 nucleotides matching TRBD2. The V segment lost 0 bases and the J segment 1 base; nucleotides outside the gene matches: 8. This CDR3 contains 19 residues. Germline-derived CDR1 and CDR2 are MGHRA and YSYEKL. In DNA, the CDR3 is TGCGCCAGCAGCCAAGATCCTAGCGGGGGGGGTGGAGGCACAGATACGCAGTATTTT. Its protein product is CASSQDPSGGGGGTDTQYF.

The V and J genes are TRBV30 and TRBJ1-1, with D tentatively TRBD1 (5 bases). The CDR3 length is 13 residues. Germline lookup yields CDR1 GTSNPN and CDR2 SVGIG (reference sequence). V was trimmed by 2 bases and J by 3 bases, leaving 10 bases between them. Here the CDR3 reads CAWSYGGDTEAFF. CDR3 bases: TGTGCCTGGAGTTACGGAGGGGACACTGAAGCTTTCTTT.

A few counts support this clone. The V and J genes are TRBV27 and TRBJ1-5; no clear D. The V gene's germline CDR1 is MNHEY and CDR2 SMNVEV (reference sequence). Between the trimmed V and J ends, which lost 2 bases and 5 bases, there was a span of 7 bases. This CDR3 has 13 amino acids. The CDR3 is CASSLQSDQPQHF. DNA for the CDR3: TGTGCCAGCAGTTTACAGAGCGATCAGCCCCAGCATTTT.

The V and J genes are TRBV20-1 and TRBJ2-1; no definite D call. CDR1 and CDR2 (germline): DFQATT, SNEGSKA (reference sequence). V lost 1 base, J lost 10 bases, and 8 bases lay in between. This CDR3 is 11 amino acids long. For the CDR3, the DNA is TGCAGTGCTAGAGGGGGTTGGGAGCAGTTCTTC. Its translation: CSARGGWEQFF.